The T cell receptor beta chain described here comes from a study of spatial heterogeneity in lung cancer. Indicated time point: sample taken at primary tumor resection. Tumor, nontumor lung or frozen PBMC supplied whole RNA that was sequenced unsorted. Looked up from germline, CDR1 is WSHSY and CDR2 is SAAADI. The CDR3 spans 13 residues. V was shortened by 6 bases and J by 2 bases, with 8 bases between the two germline ends. TCRdb re-analysed the 5' RACE reads in MiXCR, keeping a single row per CDR3 protein. The top ten hold more than 25% of the sample, which has some 21,000 distinct CDR3 sequences, less than 3.5% seen once.

The sample consisted of PBMCs, taken at surgery. This receptor was identified in a female donor with early-stage non-small cell lung cancer. The V gene is TRBV10-2, the J gene TRBJ1-5; D gene ambiguous. The CDR3 protein is CASSQWGNQPQHF. As DNA, the CDR3 is TGCGCCAGCAGCCAATGGGGCAATCAGCCCCAGCATTTT.